This TCR beta chain derives from a study of cytomegalovirus exposure and HLA in healthy donors. Overall study findings and caveats: Later work associated roughly 17,000 TCR beta sequences with HLA alleles at 0.05 false discovery rate. No immune exposure information besides CMV serostatus was available.

V was shortened by 0 bases and J by 2 bases, with 14 bases between the two germline ends. This CDR3 contains 16 residues. Per the germline V gene, CDR1 is MNHNY and CDR2 is SVGAGI (reference sequence). PCR employed 60 Vbeta and 13 Jbeta primers. Profiling relied on immunoSEQ multiplex PCR, and the TCRdb table lists in-frame clones only, not all of them. The sample shows 250,000 to 350,000 clones, roughly 85% of them seen only once. This clone was detected only a few times. Its antigen is unknown. These donors, healthy bone marrow donors, were studied. Donors were nominally healthy when sampled, though unrecorded immune exposures were likely.

Sequencing was done on a sample of PBMCs. The sequence was collected from a man in his forties in good health and CMV-seropositive. V usage is TRBV6-6 and J usage is TRBJ2-7; possibly TRBD1 for D (6 bases). The CDR3 sequence: CASSYSSGVQPYEQYF. In DNA form, the CDR3 reads TGTGCCAGCAGTTACTCATCAGGGGTTCAACCCTACGAGCAGTACTTC.